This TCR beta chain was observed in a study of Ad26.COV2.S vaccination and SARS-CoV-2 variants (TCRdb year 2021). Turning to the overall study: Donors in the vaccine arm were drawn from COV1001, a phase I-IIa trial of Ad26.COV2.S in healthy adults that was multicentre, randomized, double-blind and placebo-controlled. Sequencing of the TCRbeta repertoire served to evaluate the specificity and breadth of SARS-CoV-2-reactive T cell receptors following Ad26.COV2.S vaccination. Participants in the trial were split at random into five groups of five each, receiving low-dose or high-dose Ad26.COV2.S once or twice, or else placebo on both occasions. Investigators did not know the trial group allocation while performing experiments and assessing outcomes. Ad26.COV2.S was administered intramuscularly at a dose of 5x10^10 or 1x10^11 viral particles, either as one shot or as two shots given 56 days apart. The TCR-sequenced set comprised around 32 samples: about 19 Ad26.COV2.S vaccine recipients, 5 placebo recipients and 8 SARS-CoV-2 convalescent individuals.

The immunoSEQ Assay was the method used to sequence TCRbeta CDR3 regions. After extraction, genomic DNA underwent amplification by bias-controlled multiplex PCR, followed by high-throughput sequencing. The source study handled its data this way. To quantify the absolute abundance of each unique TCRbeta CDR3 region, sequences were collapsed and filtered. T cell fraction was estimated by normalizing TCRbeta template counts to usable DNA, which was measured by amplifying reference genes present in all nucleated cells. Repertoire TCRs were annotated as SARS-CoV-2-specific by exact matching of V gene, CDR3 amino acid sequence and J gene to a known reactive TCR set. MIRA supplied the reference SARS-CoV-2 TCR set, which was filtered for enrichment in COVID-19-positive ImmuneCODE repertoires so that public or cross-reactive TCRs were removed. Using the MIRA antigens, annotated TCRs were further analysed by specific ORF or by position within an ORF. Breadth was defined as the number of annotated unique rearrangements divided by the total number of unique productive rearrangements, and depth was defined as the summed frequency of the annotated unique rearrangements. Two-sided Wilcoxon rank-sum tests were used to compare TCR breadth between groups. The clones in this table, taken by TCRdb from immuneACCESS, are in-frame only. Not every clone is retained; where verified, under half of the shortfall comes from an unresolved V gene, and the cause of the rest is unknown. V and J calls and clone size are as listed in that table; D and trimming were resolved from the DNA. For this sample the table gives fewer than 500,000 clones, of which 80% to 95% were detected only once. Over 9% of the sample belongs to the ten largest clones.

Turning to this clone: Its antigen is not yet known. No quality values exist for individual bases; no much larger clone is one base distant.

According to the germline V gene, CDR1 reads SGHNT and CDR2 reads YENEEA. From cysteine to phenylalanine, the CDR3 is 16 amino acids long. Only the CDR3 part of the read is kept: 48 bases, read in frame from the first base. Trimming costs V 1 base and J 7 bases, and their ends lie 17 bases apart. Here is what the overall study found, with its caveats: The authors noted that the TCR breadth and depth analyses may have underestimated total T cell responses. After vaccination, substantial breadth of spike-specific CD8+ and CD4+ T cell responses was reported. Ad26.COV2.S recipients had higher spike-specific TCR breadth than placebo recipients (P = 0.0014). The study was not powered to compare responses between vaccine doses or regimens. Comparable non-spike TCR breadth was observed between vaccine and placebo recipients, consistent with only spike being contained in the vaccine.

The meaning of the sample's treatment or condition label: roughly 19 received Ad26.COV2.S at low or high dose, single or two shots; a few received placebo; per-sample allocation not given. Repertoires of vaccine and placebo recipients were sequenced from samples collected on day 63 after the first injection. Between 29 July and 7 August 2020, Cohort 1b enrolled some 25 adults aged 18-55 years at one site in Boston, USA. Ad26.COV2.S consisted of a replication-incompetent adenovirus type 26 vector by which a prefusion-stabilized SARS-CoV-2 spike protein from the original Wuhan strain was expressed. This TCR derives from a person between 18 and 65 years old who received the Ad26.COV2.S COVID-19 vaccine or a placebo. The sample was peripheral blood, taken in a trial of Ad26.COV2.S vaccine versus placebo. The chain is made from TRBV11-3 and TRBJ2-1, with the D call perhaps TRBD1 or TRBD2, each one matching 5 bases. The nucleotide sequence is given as TGTGCCAGCAGCTTAGGATGGGGTAACGAGGGGAATGAGCAGTTCTTC. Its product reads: CASSLGWGNEGNEQFF.